This TCR beta chain was documented in a study of cytomegalovirus exposure and HLA in healthy donors. Findings of the study overall: Some segments of the V type, notably TRBV6-2 and TRBV6-3, were excluded as indistinguishable. Rare TCR sequences dominated, though some public TCRs recurred in many donors. It was reported that the classifier diagnosed cytomegalovirus status with high specificity and sensitivity in both the original and validation cohorts.

Amplification used 60 Vbeta primers and 13 Jbeta primers. Sequenced by immunoSEQ multiplex PCR; TCRdb stores in-frame clones only, minus some. Of roughly 110,000 clones in the sample, roughly 80% were seen once. Remarks on this clone: Its antigen is still unknown.

Germline V lookup: CDR1 SNHLY, CDR2 FYNNEI. CDR3 length: 12 residues. Trimming shortened V by 6 bases and J by 11 bases, and 16 bases separated the two germline ends. The gene calls are TRBV2 and TRBJ1-1; D might be TRBD1 (5 bases). The TCR comes from a young man in good health and CMV-seropositive. Sequenced sample: PBMCs. The CDR3 coding sequence is TGTGCCAGCAGGGACATCACTGACCGGGCTTTCTTT. Translating it yields CASRDITDRAFF.